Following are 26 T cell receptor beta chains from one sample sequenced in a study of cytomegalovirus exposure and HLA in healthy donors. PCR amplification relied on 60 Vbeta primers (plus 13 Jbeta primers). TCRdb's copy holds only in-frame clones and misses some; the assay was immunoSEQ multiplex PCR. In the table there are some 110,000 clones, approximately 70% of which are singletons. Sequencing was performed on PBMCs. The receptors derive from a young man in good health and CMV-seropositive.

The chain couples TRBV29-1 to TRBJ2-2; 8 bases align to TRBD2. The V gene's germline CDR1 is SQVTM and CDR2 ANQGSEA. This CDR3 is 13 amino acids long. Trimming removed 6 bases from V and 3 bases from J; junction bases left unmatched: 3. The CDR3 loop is CSVGLEYTGELFF. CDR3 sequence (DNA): TGCAGCGTGGGACTAGAGTACACCGGGGAGCTGTTTTTT.

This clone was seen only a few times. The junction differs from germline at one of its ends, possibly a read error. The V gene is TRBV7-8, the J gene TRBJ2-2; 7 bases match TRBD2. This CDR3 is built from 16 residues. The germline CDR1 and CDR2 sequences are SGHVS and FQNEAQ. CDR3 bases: TGTGCCAGCAGCTTCCGGGCGGGAGCGGGCCCCGGGAAGCTGTTTTTT. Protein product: CASSFRAGAGPGKLFF.

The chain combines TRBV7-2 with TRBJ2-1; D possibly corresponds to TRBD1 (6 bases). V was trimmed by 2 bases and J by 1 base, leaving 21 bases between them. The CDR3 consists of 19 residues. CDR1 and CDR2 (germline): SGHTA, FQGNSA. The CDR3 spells CASSLPLYRETGSYNEQFF. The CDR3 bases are TGTGCCAGCAGCTTACCTTTATACAGGGAAACTGGGTCCTACAATGAGCAGTTCTTC.

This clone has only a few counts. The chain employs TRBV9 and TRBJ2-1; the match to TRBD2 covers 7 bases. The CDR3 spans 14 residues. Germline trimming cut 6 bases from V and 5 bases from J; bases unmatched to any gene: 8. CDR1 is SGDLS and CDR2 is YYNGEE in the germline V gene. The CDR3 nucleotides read TGTGCCAGCAACCAACTAGCGACGGACAATGAGCAGTTCTTC. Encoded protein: CASNQLATDNEQFF.

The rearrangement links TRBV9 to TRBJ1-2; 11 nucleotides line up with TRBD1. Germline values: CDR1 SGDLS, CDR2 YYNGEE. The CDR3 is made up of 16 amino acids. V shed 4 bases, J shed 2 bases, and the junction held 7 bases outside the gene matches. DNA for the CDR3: TGTGCCAGCAGCCGGGGGACAGGGGGTAGCAACTATGGCTACACCTTC. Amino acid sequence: CASSRGTGGSNYGYTF.

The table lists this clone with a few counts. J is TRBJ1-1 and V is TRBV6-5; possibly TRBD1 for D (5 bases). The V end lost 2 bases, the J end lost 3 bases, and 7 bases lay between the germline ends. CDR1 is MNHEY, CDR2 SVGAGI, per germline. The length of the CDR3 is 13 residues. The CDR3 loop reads CASSYRRDTEAFF. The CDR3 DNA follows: TGTGCCAGCAGTTACCGCAGGGACACTGAAGCTTTCTTT.

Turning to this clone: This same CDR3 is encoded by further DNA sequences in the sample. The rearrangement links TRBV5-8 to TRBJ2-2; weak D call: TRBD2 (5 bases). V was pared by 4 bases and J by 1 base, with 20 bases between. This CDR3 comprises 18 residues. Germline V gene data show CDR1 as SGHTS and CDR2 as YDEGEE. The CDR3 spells CASSLGLASPLNTGELFF. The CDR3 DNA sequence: TGTGCCAGCAGCCTAGGACTCGCGTCCCCTTTGAACACCGGGGAGCTGTTTTTT.

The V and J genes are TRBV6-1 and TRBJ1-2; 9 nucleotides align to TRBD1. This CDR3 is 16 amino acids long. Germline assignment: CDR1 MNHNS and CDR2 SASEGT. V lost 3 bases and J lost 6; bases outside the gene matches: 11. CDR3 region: CASSERDRVFLDGYTF. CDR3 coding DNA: TGTGCCAGCAGTGAGAGGGACAGGGTGTTCTTGGATGGCTACACCTTC.

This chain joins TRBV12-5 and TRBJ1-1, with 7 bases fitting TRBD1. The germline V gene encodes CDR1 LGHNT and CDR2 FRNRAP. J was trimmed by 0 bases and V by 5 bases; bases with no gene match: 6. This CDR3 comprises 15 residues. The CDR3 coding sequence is TGTGCTAGTGGTATAGGGGACAGCATGAACACTGAAGCTTTCTTT. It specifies CASGIGDSMNTEAFF. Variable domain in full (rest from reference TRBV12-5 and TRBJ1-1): DARVTQTPRHKVTEMGQEVTMRCQPILGHNTVFWYRQTMMQGLELLAYFRNRAPLDDSGMPKDRFSAEMPDATLATLKIQPSEPRDSAVYFCASGIGDSMNTEAFFGQGTRLTVV.

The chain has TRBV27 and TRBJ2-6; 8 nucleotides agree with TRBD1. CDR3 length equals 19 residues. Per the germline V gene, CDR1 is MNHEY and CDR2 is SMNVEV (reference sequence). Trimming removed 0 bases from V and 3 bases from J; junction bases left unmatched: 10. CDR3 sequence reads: CASSLSPDRGLVGANVLTF. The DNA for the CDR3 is TGTGCCAGCAGTTTATCTCCCGACAGGGGCCTGGTTGGGGCCAACGTCCTGACTTTC.

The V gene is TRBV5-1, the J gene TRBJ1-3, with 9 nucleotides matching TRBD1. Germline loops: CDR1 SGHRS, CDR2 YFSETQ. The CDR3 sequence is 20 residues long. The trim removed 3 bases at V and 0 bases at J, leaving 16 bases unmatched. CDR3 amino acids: CASSSEWGTGLLSSGNTIYF. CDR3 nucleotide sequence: TGCGCCAGCAGCTCTGAGTGGGGGACAGGGCTCCTAAGCTCTGGAAACACCATATATTTT. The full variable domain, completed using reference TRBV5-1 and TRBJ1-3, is KAGVTQTPRYLIKTRGQQVTLSCSPISGHRSVSWYQQTPGQGLQFLFEYFSETQRNKGNFPGRFSGRQFSNSRSEMNVSTLELGDSALYLCASSSEWGTGLLSSGNTIYFGEGSWLTVV.

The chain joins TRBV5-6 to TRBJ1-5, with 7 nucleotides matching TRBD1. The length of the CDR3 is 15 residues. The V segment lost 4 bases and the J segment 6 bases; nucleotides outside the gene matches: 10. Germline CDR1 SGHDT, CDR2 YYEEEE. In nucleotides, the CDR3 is TGTGCCAGCAGCACCCTACAGGGGAGCGGTCAGCCCCAGCATTTT. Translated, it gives CASSTLQGSGQPQHF.

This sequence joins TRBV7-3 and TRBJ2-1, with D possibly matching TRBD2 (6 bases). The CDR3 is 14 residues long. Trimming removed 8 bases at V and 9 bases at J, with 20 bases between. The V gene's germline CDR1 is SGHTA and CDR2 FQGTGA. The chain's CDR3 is CASENSGRGGEQFF. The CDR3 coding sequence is TGTGCCAGCGAGAATTCCGGGCGGGGAGGTGAGCAGTTCTTC.

The CDR3 DNA reads as TGTGCCAGCAGCTTGCCACACACGGCGGCAACTAATGAAAAACTGTTTTTT. This codes for CASSLPHTAATNEKLFF. This chain links TRBV5-5 with TRBJ1-4; the D is unclear. The V gene lost 1 base and the J gene lost 0 bases, with 13 bases spanning the gap. The CDR3 is 17 residues long. Germline-derived CDR1 and CDR2 are SGHKS and YYEKEE (reference sequence).

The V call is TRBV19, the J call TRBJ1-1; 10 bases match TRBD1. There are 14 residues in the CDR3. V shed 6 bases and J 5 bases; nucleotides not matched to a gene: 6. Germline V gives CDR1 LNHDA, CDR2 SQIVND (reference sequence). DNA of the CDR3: TGTGCCAGTAGGATCGACAGGGGGCGAACTGAAGCTTTCTTT. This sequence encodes CASRIDRGRTEAFF.

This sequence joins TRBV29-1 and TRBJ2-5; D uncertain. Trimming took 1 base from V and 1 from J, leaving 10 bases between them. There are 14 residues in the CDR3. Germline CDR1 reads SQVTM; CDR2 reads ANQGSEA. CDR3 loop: CSVEGAWAQETQYF. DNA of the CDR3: TGCAGCGTTGAAGGGGCGTGGGCCCAAGAGACCCAGTACTTC.

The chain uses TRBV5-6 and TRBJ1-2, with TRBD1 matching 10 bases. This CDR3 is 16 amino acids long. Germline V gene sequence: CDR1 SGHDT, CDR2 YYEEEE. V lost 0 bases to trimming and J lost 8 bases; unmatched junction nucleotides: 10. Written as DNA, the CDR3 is TGTGCCAGCAGCTTGGGACAGGGGGCGCGAGTTCGGGGCTACACCTTC. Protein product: CASSLGQGARVRGYTF.

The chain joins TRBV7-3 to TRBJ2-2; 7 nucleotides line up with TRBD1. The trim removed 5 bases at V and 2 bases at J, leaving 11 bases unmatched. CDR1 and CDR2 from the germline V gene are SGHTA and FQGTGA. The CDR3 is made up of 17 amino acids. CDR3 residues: CASSPEVDRLNTGELFF. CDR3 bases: TGTGCCAGCAGCCCAGAGGTGGACAGGCTCAACACCGGGGAGCTGTTTTTT.

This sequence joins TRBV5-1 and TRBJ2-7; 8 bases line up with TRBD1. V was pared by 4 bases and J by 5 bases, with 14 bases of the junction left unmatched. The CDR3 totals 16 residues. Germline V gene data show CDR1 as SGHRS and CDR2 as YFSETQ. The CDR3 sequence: CASSLDTGQVQNEQYF. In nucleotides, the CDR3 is TGCGCCAGCAGCCTAGATACGGGACAGGTGCAAAACGAGCAGTACTTC.

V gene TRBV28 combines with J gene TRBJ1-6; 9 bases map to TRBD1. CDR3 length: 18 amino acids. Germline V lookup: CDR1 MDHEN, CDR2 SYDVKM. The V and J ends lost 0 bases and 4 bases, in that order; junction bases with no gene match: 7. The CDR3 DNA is TGTGCCAGCAGTTTATGGGATACAGGGGGCGCTTATAATTCACCCCTCCACTTT. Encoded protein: CASSLWDTGGAYNSPLHF.

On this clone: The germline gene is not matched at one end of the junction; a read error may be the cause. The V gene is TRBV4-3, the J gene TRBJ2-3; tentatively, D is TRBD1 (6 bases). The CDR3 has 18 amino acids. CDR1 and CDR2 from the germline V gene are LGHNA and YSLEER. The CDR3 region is CASSQEPQGHGVVDTQYF. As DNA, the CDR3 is TGCGCCAGCAGTCAAGAACCGCAGGGGCACGGTGTAGTGGATACGCAGTATTTT.

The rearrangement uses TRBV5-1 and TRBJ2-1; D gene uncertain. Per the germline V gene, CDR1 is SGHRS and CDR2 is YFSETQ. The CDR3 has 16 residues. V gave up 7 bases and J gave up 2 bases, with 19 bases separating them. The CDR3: CASLLDPLSAYNEQFF. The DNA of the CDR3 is TGCGCCAGCCTGCTTGACCCCCTGAGCGCCTACAATGAGCAGTTCTTC.

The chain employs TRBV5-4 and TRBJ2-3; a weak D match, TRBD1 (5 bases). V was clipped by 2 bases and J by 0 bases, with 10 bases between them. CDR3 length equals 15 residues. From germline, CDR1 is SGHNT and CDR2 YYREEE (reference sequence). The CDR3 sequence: CASSLSQGSTDTQYF. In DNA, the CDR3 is TGTGCCAGCAGCTTATCTCAGGGTAGCACAGATACGCAGTATTTT.

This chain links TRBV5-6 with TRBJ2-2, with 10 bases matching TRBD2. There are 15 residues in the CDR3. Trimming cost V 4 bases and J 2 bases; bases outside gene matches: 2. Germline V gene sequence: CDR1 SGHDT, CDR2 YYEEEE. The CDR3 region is CASSLAGVNTGELFF. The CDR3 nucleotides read TGTGCCAGCAGCCTAGCGGGAGTTAACACCGGGGAGCTGTTTTTT.

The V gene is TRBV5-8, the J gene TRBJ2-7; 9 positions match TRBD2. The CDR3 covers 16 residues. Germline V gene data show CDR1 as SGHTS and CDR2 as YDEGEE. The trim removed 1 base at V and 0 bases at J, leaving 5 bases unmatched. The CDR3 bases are TGTGCCAGCAGCTTGAGGGTTAGCGGGAGCTCCTACGAGCAGTACGTC. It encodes CASSLRVSGSSYEQYV.

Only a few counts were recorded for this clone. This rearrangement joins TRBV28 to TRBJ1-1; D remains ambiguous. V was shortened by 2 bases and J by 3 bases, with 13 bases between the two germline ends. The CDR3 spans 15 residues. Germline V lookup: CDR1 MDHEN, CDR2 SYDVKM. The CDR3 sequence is CASSLRRLADTEAFF. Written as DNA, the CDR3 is TGTGCCAGCAGTTTACGGAGACTCGCAGACACTGAAGCTTTCTTT.